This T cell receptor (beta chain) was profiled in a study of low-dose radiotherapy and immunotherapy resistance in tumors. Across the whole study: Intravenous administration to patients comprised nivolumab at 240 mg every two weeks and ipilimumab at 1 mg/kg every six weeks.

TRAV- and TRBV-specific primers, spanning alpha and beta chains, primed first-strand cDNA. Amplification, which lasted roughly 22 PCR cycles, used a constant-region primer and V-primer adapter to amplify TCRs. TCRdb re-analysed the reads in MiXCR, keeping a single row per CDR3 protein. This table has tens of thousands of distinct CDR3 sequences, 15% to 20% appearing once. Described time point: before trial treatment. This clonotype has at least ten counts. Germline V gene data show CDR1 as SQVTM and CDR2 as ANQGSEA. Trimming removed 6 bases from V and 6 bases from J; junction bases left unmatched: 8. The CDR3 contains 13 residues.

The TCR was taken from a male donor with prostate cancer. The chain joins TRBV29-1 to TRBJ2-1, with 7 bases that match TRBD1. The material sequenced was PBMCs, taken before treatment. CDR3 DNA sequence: TGCAGCGTCGCCCTGACAGGGTCCAATGAGCAGTTCTTC. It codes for CSVALTGSNEQFF.